A selection of T cell receptor beta chains follows, all from one sample in a study of blood T cell repertoires in COVID-19. Repertoires were generated with immunoSEQ multiplex PCR, while TCRdb's copy carries only in-frame clones and drops some. The repertoire consists of roughly 60,000 clones, with about 77% occurring once and the leading ten covering roughly 27%. Sample: peripheral blood. The receptors originated from a human donor in a cohort sampled during active COVID-19. The CDR3 runs from the conserved cysteine through the conserved F or W. Size is omitted from some rows. Given values are once, few, many or a class for expanded clones.

size	V	J	CDR3
.	TRBV7-3	TRBJ2-2	CASSLNSVGELFF
.	TRBV9	TRBJ1-2	CASSVDGTTGANYGYTF
.	TRBV27	TRBJ1-4	CASRSVATNEKLFF
.	TRBV2	TRBJ2-3	CASSEPGLAGGPGRDTQYF
.	TRBV18	TRBJ2-7	CASSPRTSWEQYF
.	TRBV9	TRBJ2-2	CASSTKPKPGDPTGELFF
.	TRBV12-3/TRBV12-4	TRBJ1-2	CATLVRPPGGYTF
.	TRBV7-9	TRBJ1-1	CASSPSTGGYTNTEAFF
.	TRBV28	TRBJ2-2	CASTTSLNTGELFF
once	TRBV7-9	TRBJ1-1	CASSLGDRGRGTEAFF
.	TRBV27	TRBJ1-2	CASSSTVTNYGYTF
.	TRBV7-9	TRBJ1-4	CASSSTEGGKLFF
.	TRBV7-9	TRBJ1-2	CASSWRWTGGNYGYTF
.	TRBV6-5	TRBJ1-3	CASSYSSGSSGNTIYF
.	TRBV5-1	TRBJ2-2	CASSSNAPNTGELFF
.	TRBV3-1/TRBV3-2	TRBJ1-5	CASSQQGNQPQHF
.	TRBV4-3	TRBJ1-6	CASSQTVEREVSPLHF
.	TRBV12-5	TRBJ1-2	CASGHGQGEGYTF
.	TRBV6-5	TRBJ1-4	CASSYSRPNEKLFF
.	TRBV18	TRBJ1-2	CASSPGQIYGYTF
once	TRBV2	TRBJ1-2	CASWTGWGGYTF
once	TRBV5-4	TRBJ1-1	CASNRGTDTEAFF
.	TRBV10-3	TRBJ1-5	CAISDGTGGQPQHF
.	TRBV28	TRBJ2-2	CASSLSGTGELFF
.	TRBV2	TRBJ2-3	CASRVAGGTDTQYF
.	TRBV4-2	TRBJ2-1	CASSPHTSGDYNEQFF
.	TRBV7-3	TRBJ2-1	CASSLGEYNEQFF
.	TRBV5-1	TRBJ2-5	CASSRQGLGETQYF
once	TRBV21-1	TRBJ2-1	CASSKRDVVDEQFF
.	TRBV20-1	TRBJ2-7	CSAREGGEQYF
.	TRBV7-2	TRBJ2-3	CASSSGQPTDTQYF
.	TRBV20-1	TRBJ2-7	CSAVDREEQYF
.	TRBV4-2	TRBJ2-7	CASSRSLAESYEQYF
.	TRBV27	TRBJ2-2	CASSIRGLGGELFF
.	TRBV5-1	TRBJ2-7	CASSPHGEALYEQYF
once	TRBV9	TRBJ2-3	CASSVGAGGRTDTQYF
.	TRBV9	TRBJ1-1	CASRAGVNTEAFF
.	TRBV5-4	TRBJ2-7	CASSSIVSGRQYF
.	TRBV5-1	TRBJ1-1	CASSLASRDTEAFF
many	TRBV6-5	TRBJ1-5	CASRPATGANQPQHF
.	TRBV7-9	TRBJ2-7	CASNPGQGWSEQYF
.	TRBV27	TRBJ1-2	CASRGTGGYGYTF
.	TRBV27	TRBJ2-3	CASSLSGVGADTQYF
.	TRBV6-5	TRBJ1-3	CASRHRDISGNTIYF
.	TRBV4-2	TRBJ2-1	CASSQDPSGSLYNEQFF
.	TRBV10-3	TRBJ2-7	CAIRSPGDEQYF
.	TRBV6-2/TRBV6-3	TRBJ2-7	CASSTPGSEQYF
.	TRBV5-5	TRBJ1-5	CASSSSQGDQPQHF
.	TRBV19	TRBJ2-2	CASSNRLAGGSNTGELFF
.	TRBV15	TRBJ2-5	CATSSDRETQYF
few	TRBV5-1	TRBJ2-1	CASKVGGTSSYNEQFF
.	TRBV18	TRBJ2-1	CASSLLEEQFF
.	TRBV5-1	TRBJ2-7	CASSQSGSGSTSSEQYF
.	TRBV12-3/TRBV12-4	TRBJ2-1	CASSSGVKQFF
.	TRBV9	TRBJ2-1	CASSVAFEGAGGNEQFF
.	TRBV3-1/TRBV3-2	TRBJ2-1	CASSQASGGAIYEQFF
.	TRBV18	TRBJ2-2	CASSPRAPDTGELFF
.	TRBV6-5	TRBJ2-7	CASGTDLSSYEQYF
.	TRBV5-4	TRBJ2-7	CASSLGRVPYEQYF